This TCR beta chain was recorded in a study of blood T cell repertoires in COVID-19. Turning to the study itself: T cells, B-cell-depleted T cells, or PBMCs supplied cDNA or gDNA.

The repertoire was sequenced with immunoSEQ multiplex PCR; TCRdb's copy has only in-frame clones and lacks some. The sample holds about 190,000 clones, roughly nine tenths seen once. Trimming took 1 base from V and 4 from J; bases not matched to a gene: 13. The CDR3 totals 18 residues. The germline gives CDR1 SGHAT, CDR2 FQNNGV. Sequenced material: peripheral blood. The sequence was obtained from a man aged 25 to 45 with acute or convalescent COVID-19. The chain carries TRBV11-2 and TRBJ2-3; TRBD2 agrees at 8 bases. The DNA for the CDR3 is TGTGCCAGCAGCTTAGTCCGCGGGGGGCTCTTCGGCCCAGATACGCAGTATTTT. Protein: CASSLVRGGLFGPDTQYF.